The clone carrying this T cell receptor beta chain was seen more than once but under ten times. Its specificity is unknown. The CDR3 contains 17 residues. The V gene's germline CDR1 is LGHNA and CDR2 YSLEER. V gave up 4 bases and J gave up 3 bases, with 20 bases separating them. These data are taken from a study of blood T cells in healthy people across ages. Study results and limitations: Considered underestimates were the diversity estimates obtained from one million T cells. A strong correlation was found between TCR beta diversity and the percentage of naive T cells. Significant beta diversity loss was already apparent by age approximately 37, declining roughly linearly.

A sample-barcoded 5' primer and a J-beta primer mix were used in a second PCR of roughly 6 to 11 cycles. TCRdb re-derived calls from the 5' RACE reads in MiXCR, one entry per CDR3 protein. The sample comprises some 760,000 distinct CDR3 sequences, around a quarter of which are singletons, and under 4.5% rests with the top ten. This sample was also put to use in a study of T cells of mothers and their children. That paper adds: About 6 children, together with their three healthy Caucasian mothers, made up the donors.

The specimen was blood. The chain has TRBV4-3 and TRBJ2-3; TRBD1 or TRBD2 may be the D gene (5 bases each). This clonotype was sampled from a boy younger than 18 in good health. DNA of the CDR3: TGCGCCAGCAGCCTGCTGGGGGTAGGGGTTGCAACAGATACGCAGTATTTT. Translating it yields CASSLLGVGVATDTQYF.